One sample yielded the 29 T cell receptor beta chains listed below, sequenced in a study of identical twins' blood T cells. TCRdb called the 5' RACE reads again in MiXCR, with one record for every CDR3 protein. This table holds fewer than 450,000 distinct CDR3 sequences, more than 25% found once. Sequencing input: PBMCs. The receptors here all came from a woman aged 18 to 55 in good health.

This clonotype was counted many times. The chain is built from TRBV2 and TRBJ1-1; D is uncertain. This CDR3 spans 18 amino acids. The V end lost 6 bases, the J end lost 1 base, and 24 bases lay between the germline ends. CDR1 and CDR2 from the germline V gene are SNHLY and FYNNEI. In DNA, the CDR3 is TGTGCCAGCAGCCCAAGCAAGCAAACCCCGCTGAGGAACACTGAAGCTTTCTTT. Protein: CASSPSKQTPLRNTEAFF.

This rearrangement joins TRBV10-3 to TRBJ2-2; a weak D match, TRBD1 (6 bases). V was trimmed by 6 bases and J by 2 bases, leaving 10 bases between them. The CDR3 length is 14 residues. CDR1 ENHRY and CDR2 SYGVKD come from the germline V gene. DNA for the CDR3: TGTGCCATCAGCGGGACACTTAACACCGGGGAGCTGTTTTTT. Amino acid sequence: CAISGTLNTGELFF.

This clonotype was detected a few times. The V and J genes are TRBV5-1 and TRBJ2-2, with 8 bases aligning to TRBD1. With 5 bases clipped from V and 1 base from J, the junction kept 10 bases outside the gene matches. Germline V lookup: CDR1 SGHRS, CDR2 YFSETQ. This CDR3 has 17 residues. The CDR3 spells CASSSQPGTGNTGELFF. The CDR3 nucleotides are TGCGCCAGCAGTTCACAACCCGGGACAGGGAACACCGGGGAGCTGTTTTTT.

This clonotype has only a few counts. The chain has TRBV6-6 and TRBJ2-1; D unclear. Trimming cost V 2 bases and J 15 bases, with 17 bases left between them. CDR3 length: 13 residues. Germline lookup yields CDR1 MNHNY and CDR2 SVGAGI (reference sequence). The CDR3 region is CASSYDRCTKAFF. The CDR3 DNA follows: TGTGCCAGCAGTTACGATCGTTGTACGAAGGCGTTCTTC.

In this sample, this clonotype turned up many times. This rearrangement joins TRBV7-2 to TRBJ2-1; D gene ambiguous. CDR1 is SGHTA and CDR2 is FQGNSA in the germline V gene. This CDR3 region has 19 residues. Deletions cut 1 base from V and 1 base from J, with 20 bases between. The CDR3: CASSLVPTSSGVSYNEQFF. CDR3 nucleotide sequence: TGTGCCAGCAGCTTAGTACCTACCTCCTCGGGTGTGTCCTACAATGAGCAGTTCTTC.

This clonotype was counted at least ten times. The chain links TRBV7-2 to TRBJ2-3; tentative D call: TRBD2 (5 bases). CDR3 length: 15 residues. Trimming stripped 3 bases from V and 6 bases from J, with 16 bases between. Germline loops: CDR1 SGHTA, CDR2 FQGNSA. The CDR3 DNA reads as TGTGCCAGCAGCTTGGGCGGTTCGAGGAGGGATACGCAGTATTTT. This codes for CASSLGGSRRDTQYF.

A remark on this clonotype: Since a much larger clone is just one base distant, this may be a read error. The chain joins TRBV2 to TRBJ2-7, with D perhaps TRBD1 (6 bases). Germline V gene sequence: CDR1 SNHLY, CDR2 FYNNEI. The CDR3 covers 14 residues. The CDR3 nucleotides read TGTGCCAGCAGTGATTATATGGTGGGACAATTCAAGCACTTC. Amino acids: CASSDYMVGQFKHF.

This clonotype was observed a few times. The chain uses TRBV11-2 and TRBJ2-7, with 9 nucleotides matching TRBD1. Germline CDR1 SGHAT, CDR2 FQNNGV. CDR3 length: 14 residues. Losses at the gene ends were 5 bases for V and 5 bases for J; bases not matched to a gene: 7. CDR3: CASSLRDRDDEQYF. CDR3 nucleotides: TGTGCCAGCAGCCTCCGGGACAGGGACGACGAGCAGTACTTC.

To note about this clonotype: The junction departs from the called germline gene at one end, perhaps through a read error. The chain is built from TRBV14 and TRBJ1-6; 10 bases are a match to TRBD1. This CDR3 spans 16 amino acids. Germline loops: CDR1 SGHDN, CDR2 FVKESK. The CDR3 loop is CACSPLGTGVNSPLHF. The CDR3 nucleotides are TGTGCCTGCAGCCCCTTGGGGACAGGGGTGAATTCACCCCTCCACTTT.

The chain carries TRBV20-1 and TRBJ1-5; tentative D call: TRBD1 (5 bases). The CDR3 spans 15 residues. From germline, CDR1 is DFQATT and CDR2 SNEGSKA (reference sequence). The V and J ends lost 0 bases and 0 bases respectively, with 9 bases between them. The CDR3 bases are TGCAGTGCTAGAGATCCCAGGGCTAGCAATCAGCCCCAGCATTTT. As protein: CSARDPRASNQPQHF.

In its sample, this clonotype was seen a few times. The CDR3 region is CASSLGPFGNQPQHF. The CDR3 DNA is TGTGCCAGCAGTTTGGGTCCCTTTGGGAATCAGCCCCAGCATTTT. The genes are TRBV12-3 or TRBV12-4 and TRBJ1-5; D unclear. The CDR3 consists of 15 residues. Trimming pared 3 bases from V and 4 bases from J, leaving 13 bases between.

The chain couples TRBV18 to TRBJ1-1; TRBD1 aligns across 8 bases. Germline CDR1 KGHSH, CDR2 LQKENI. Trimming took 5 bases from V and 1 from J; bases not matched to a gene: 6. This CDR3 has 15 residues. The CDR3: CASSDRGRGNTEAFF. The CDR3 DNA reads TGTGCCAGCTCAGACAGGGGCCGGGGGAACACTGAAGCTTTCTTT.

The V gene is TRBV5-6, the J gene TRBJ1-5, with D perhaps TRBD1 (5 bases). The CDR3 sequence is 15 residues long. Germline CDR1 reads SGHDT; CDR2 reads YYEEEE. V lost 3 bases to trimming and J lost 0 bases, with 10 bases between them. The CDR3 nucleotides are TGTGCCAGCAGCTGGGGACGGCTTAGCAATCAGCCCCAGCATTTT. It translates to CASSWGRLSNQPQHF.

This clonotype was seen a handful of times. V is TRBV5-4 and J is TRBJ1-2, with D unresolved. CDR1 SGHNT and CDR2 YYREEE come from the germline V gene (reference sequence). The CDR3 extends over 12 amino acids. V gave up 4 bases and J gave up 5 bases, with 9 bases separating them. The CDR3 reads CASSLEEYGYTF. The CDR3 DNA reads TGTGCCAGCAGCCTGGAGGAGTATGGCTACACCTTC. Looking up the rest from reference TRBV5-4 and TRBJ1-2 gives the full variable domain: ETGVTQSPTHLIKTRGQQVTLRCSSQSGHNTVSWYQQALGQGPQFIFQYYREEENGRGNFPPRFSGLQFPNYSSELNVNALELDDSALYLCASSLEEYGYTFGSGTRLTVV.

The chain couples TRBV5-1 to TRBJ1-2, with D perhaps TRBD1 (5 bases). The V gene lost 4 bases and the J gene lost 4 bases, with 17 bases spanning the gap. The length of the CDR3 is 15 residues. The germline V gene has CDR1 SGHRS and CDR2 YFSETQ. The DNA for the CDR3 is TGCGCCAGCAGCCCCCCTTCAACAGGCCCCTATGGCTACACCTTC. It encodes CASSPPSTGPYGYTF.

The chain carries TRBV5-5 and TRBJ2-7; 7 bases match TRBD1. V trimming: 3 bases; J trimming: 11 bases; junction bases outside the gene matches: 20. This CDR3 is built from 16 residues. Germline values: CDR1 SGHKS, CDR2 YYEKEE (reference sequence). The CDR3 sequence is CASSYDIGQAVREKYF. The CDR3 coding sequence is TGTGCCAGCAGCTATGATATTGGACAGGCCGTCCGAGAGAAGTACTTC.

The rearrangement links TRBV2 to TRBJ1-1; D remains ambiguous. The germline CDR1 and CDR2 sequences are SNHLY and FYNNEI. This CDR3 spans 14 amino acids. Trimming removed 7 bases at V and 0 bases at J, with 12 bases between. The CDR3 DNA is TGTGCCAGCATATCGGGCACCATGAACACTGAAGCTTTCTTT. Amino acid sequence: CASISGTMNTEAFF.

There are many counts of this clonotype. CDR3 DNA: TGTGCCAGCAGTTGGACAGGGGGTACTGAAGCTTTCTTT. The encoded protein is CASSWTGGTEAFF. V is TRBV27 and J is TRBJ1-1; 10 nucleotides align to TRBD1. This CDR3 comprises 13 residues. Germline CDR1 MNHEY, CDR2 SMNVEV (reference sequence). J was trimmed by 5 bases and V by 4 bases; bases with no gene match: 1.

The chain recombines TRBV11-2 with TRBJ2-6; D is unclear. Germline-derived CDR1 and CDR2 are SGHAT and FQNNGV. V was shortened by 10 bases and J by 3 bases, with 7 bases between the two germline ends. CDR3 length equals 12 residues. The CDR3 sequence is CAIPVGANVLTF. CDR3 bases: TGTGCCATTCCGGTTGGGGCCAACGTCCTGACTTTC.

The rearrangement links TRBV6-5 to TRBJ2-1, with TRBD2 matching over 14 bases. Germline V gives CDR1 MNHEY, CDR2 SVGAGI. The CDR3 has 15 amino acids. Trimming removed 2 bases from V and 7 bases from J; junction bases left unmatched: 1. The CDR3 nucleotides read TGTGCCAGCAGTTACGGGACTAGCGGGGGAAATGAGCAGTTCTTC. It encodes CASSYGTSGGNEQFF.

The J gene is TRBJ2-4, the V gene TRBV2; 7 bases agree with TRBD2. The CDR3 runs to 14 residues. V dropped 6 bases and J dropped 7; count of bases not matched to a gene: 9. The germline V gene has CDR1 SNHLY and CDR2 FYNNEI. The CDR3 loop is CASRGTLLANIQYF. The CDR3 DNA reads as TGTGCCAGCAGGGGGACCCTACTAGCGAACATTCAGTACTTC.

The chain has TRBV3-1 and TRBJ2-5; D call uncertain. V was shortened by 5 bases and J by 0 bases, with 7 bases between the two germline ends. CDR3 length: 13 amino acids. The V gene's germline CDR1 is LGHDT and CDR2 YNNKEL (reference sequence). The CDR3 DNA sequence: TGTGCCAGCAGCAGGCGGTACCAAGAGACCCAGTACTTC. Translated, it gives CASSRRYQETQYF.

There are many counts of this clonotype. The rearrangement uses TRBV6-1 and TRBJ1-1, with D uncertain. The CDR3 consists of 13 residues. Germline CDR1 and CDR2: MNHNS and SASEGT. V was clipped by 3 bases and J by 5 bases, with 10 bases between them. Written as DNA, the CDR3 is TGTGCCAGCAGTGACCCCGAAAGGACTGAAGCTTTCTTT. It codes for CASSDPERTEAFF.

This clonotype has just a few counts. The gene calls are TRBV20-1 and TRBJ2-5, with D perhaps TRBD2 (5 bases). Trimming removed 8 bases at V and 4 bases at J, with 20 bases between. This CDR3 has 14 amino acids. The V gene's germline CDR1 is DFQATT and CDR2 SNEGSKA (reference sequence). CDR3 loop: CSTPDRGSSETQYF. The CDR3 DNA reads TGCAGTACTCCCGACCGGGGTTCCTCAGAGACCCAGTACTTC.

The chain couples TRBV11-2 to TRBJ2-2; no clear D gene. Per the germline V gene, CDR1 is SGHAT and CDR2 is FQNNGV. The CDR3 has 12 residues. Deletions cut 5 bases from V and 7 bases from J, with 8 bases between. The CDR3 loop reads CASSPKLGELFF. Here the CDR3 DNA reads TGTGCCAGCAGCCCCAAGCTCGGGGAGCTGTTTTTT. Full variable domain (remainder filled in from reference TRBV11-2 and TRBJ2-2): EAGVAQSPRYKIIEKRQSVAFWCNPISGHATLYWYQQILGQGPKLLIQFQNNGVVDDSQLPKDRFSAERLKGVDSTLKIQPAKLEDSAVYLCASSPKLGELFFGEGSRLTVL.

This clonotype came up a few times. The chain employs TRBV4-3 and TRBJ2-1; a weak D match, TRBD1 (6 bases). The CDR3 loop spans 15 amino acids. Germline CDR1 is LGHNA and CDR2 is YSLEER. V lost 4 bases, J lost 0 bases, and 10 bases lay in between. DNA for the CDR3: TGCGCCAGCAGCCCCAAGGGGGTCTCCTACAATGAGCAGTTCTTC. Its protein product is CASSPKGVSYNEQFF.

This clonotype showed up just a few times. V is TRBV5-5 and J is TRBJ1-4; D remains unclear. Between the trimmed V and J ends, which lost 5 bases and 0 bases, there was a span of 14 bases. This CDR3 region has 16 residues. Germline V lookup: CDR1 SGHKS, CDR2 YYEKEE (reference sequence). As DNA, the CDR3 is TGTGCCAGCAGATCGGGTCTGAAATCAACTAATGAAAAACTGTTTTTT. It encodes CASRSGLKSTNEKLFF.

In this sample, this clonotype turned up many times. CDR3 sequence: CASSQALIVTSTDTQYF. The CDR3 DNA follows: TGTGCCAGCAGCCAAGCTTTGATCGTGACAAGCACAGATACGCAGTATTTT. The V gene is TRBV4-2, the J gene TRBJ2-3; no firm D call. The V end lost 1 base, the J end lost 0 bases, and 14 bases lay between the germline ends. Germline V gene data show CDR1 as LGHNA and CDR2 as YNFKEQ. The CDR3 is made up of 17 amino acids.

CDR3 region: CASSYISSGTEQFF. As DNA, the CDR3 is TGTGCCAGCAGCTACATTAGCTCGGGCACTGAGCAGTTCTTC. The chain carries TRBV3-1 and TRBJ2-1; D is unresolved. CDR1 and CDR2 (germline): LGHDT, YNNKEL (reference sequence). This CDR3 spans 14 amino acids. Trimming pared 5 bases from V and 9 bases from J, leaving 17 bases between.